The rows below give T cell receptor beta chains drawn from one sample of a study of early T cells in non-severe SARS-CoV-2 infection. TCRdb re-called the 5' RACE reads through MiXCR, storing one row per CDR3 protein. The sample holds approximately 70,000 distinct CDR3 sequences, roughly 12% seen once. Sequences were derived from whole blood, sampled at baseline. Receptor source: an adult who was a healthcare worker with PCR-confirmed SARS-CoV-2 infection or an uninfected control (not recorded which). CDR3s include the opening cysteine and the closing phenylalanine or tryptophan. The D gene is left open where the match is weak. Rows may omit the clone size; those that give it use once, few, many or a size class.

TRBV11-2	TRBD2	TRBJ2-7	NA	CASSPRLAAREQYF	TGTGCCAGCAGCCCCCGACTAGCGGCGAGGGAGCAGTACTTC
TRBV18	NA	TRBJ2-3	medium-sized	CASSPTRDTDTQYF	TGTGCCAGCTCACCAACCAGGGACACAGATACGCAGTATTTT
TRBV20-1	TRBD1	TRBJ2-2	NA	CSARGLTGDTGELFF	TGCAGTGCTAGAGGGTTGACAGGGGACACCGGGGAGCTGTTTTTT
TRBV29-1	NA	TRBJ1-2	NA	CSVEDGGLYGYTF	TGCAGCGTTGAAGATGGAGGGTTGTATGGCTACACCTTC
TRBV4-1	NA	TRBJ2-2	few	CASSQAPQGDGTGELFF	TGCGCCAGCAGCCAGGCCCCCCAAGGGGACGGCACCGGGGAGCTGTTTTTT
TRBV2	NA	TRBJ1-3	many	CASSETPSGNTIYF	TGTGCCAGCAGTGAGACACCTTCTGGAAACACCATATATTTT
TRBV28	NA	TRBJ1-5	few	CASGTRETQPQHF	TGTGCCAGCGGGACCAGGGAGACTCAGCCCCAGCATTTT
TRBV29-1	NA	TRBJ2-3	NA	CSVARGADTQYF	TGCAGCGTTGCCAGGGGGGCAGATACGCAGTATTTT
TRBV5-4	NA	TRBJ2-5	few	CASSFRVGIGRETQYF	TGTGCCAGCAGCTTTCGGGTCGGGATCGGTCGGGAGACCCAGTACTTC
TRBV3-1	NA	TRBJ2-3	many	CASSQEGGTQYF	TGTGCCAGCAGCCAAGAAGGGGGTACGCAGTATTTT
TRBV5-1	NA	TRBJ1-5	NA	CASSFFGEGQPQHF	TGCGCCAGCAGCTTTTTCGGGGAAGGGCAGCCCCAGCATTTT
TRBV27	TRBD2	TRBJ2-3	few	CASSIGTSGDTQYF	TGTGCCAGCAGTATTGGGACTAGTGGAGATACGCAGTATTTT
TRBV28	TRBD1	TRBJ1-2	few	CASSGPRQGATGYTF	TGTGCCAGCAGTGGGCCGAGACAGGGGGCGACTGGCTACACCTTC
TRBV6-6	NA	TRBJ2-3	many	CASRLTGGGTDTQYF	TGTGCCAGCAGGCTCACTGGGGGTGGCACAGATACGCAGTATTTT
TRBV6-5	NA	TRBJ2-3	many	CASRGGDTQYF	TGTGCCAGCCGTGGGGGAGATACGCAGTATTTT
TRBV7-9	TRBD1	TRBJ1-2	NA	CASSLEGTDYGYTF	TGTGCCAGCAGCTTAGAAGGGACAGACTATGGCTACACCTTC
TRBV14	NA	TRBJ1-3	few	CASSPRGAGNTIYF	TGTGCCAGCAGCCCGCGGGGAGCTGGAAACACCATATATTTT
TRBV28	NA	TRBJ2-1	NA	CASRGQEQFF	TGTGCCAGCAGAGGACAGGAGCAGTTCTTC
TRBV28	TRBD1	TRBJ2-3	many	CASRGQGAVDTQYF	TGTGCCAGCAGAGGACAGGGGGCTGTGGATACGCAGTATTTT
TRBV11-2	NA	TRBJ2-3	NA	CASSPRRDTQYF	TGTGCCAGCAGCCCTAGGAGGGATACGCAGTATTTT
TRBV5-1	NA	TRBJ2-3	few	CASSPDTSDTQYF	TGCGCCAGCAGCCCAGACACTTCAGATACGCAGTATTTT
TRBV4-1	NA	TRBJ1-2	NA	CASSQEGGFGYTF	TGCGCCAGCAGCCAAGAGGGAGGATTTGGCTACACCTTC
TRBV20-1	NA	TRBJ2-7	NA	CSAAGTYEQYF	TGCAGTGCCGCGGGAACCTACGAGCAGTACTTC
TRBV11-2	NA	TRBJ2-3	NA	CASSLGDYFHTDTQYF	TGTGCCAGCAGCCTGGGCGACTATTTCCACACAGATACGCAGTATTTT
TRBV6-5	TRBD2	TRBJ2-1	many	CASSYAQRGYNEQFF	TGTGCCAGCAGTTACGCCCAGCGGGGGTACAATGAGCAGTTCTTC
TRBV18	NA	TRBJ1-1	NA	CASSPWSVNTEAFF	TGTGCCAGCTCACCATGGTCGGTGAACACTGAAGCTTTCTTT
TRBV28	TRBD2	TRBJ2-1	few	CASSTPAGGGYNEQFF	TGTGCCAGCAGTACCCCAGCGGGCGGGGGATACAATGAGCAGTTCTTC
TRBV5-1	NA	TRBJ2-3	many	CASSAVRNGIPRRQYF	TGCGCCAGCAGCGCGGTACGAAACGGAATCCCCCGGCGGCAGTATTTT
TRBV19	NA	TRBJ1-2	few	CASTDRDGDGYTF	TGTGCCAGTACCGACCGGGACGGTGATGGCTACACCTTC
TRBV4-2	TRBD1	TRBJ1-1	few	CASSHGDRYVRSTEAFF	TGTGCCAGCAGCCACGGGGACAGGTACGTCAGGTCGACTGAAGCTTTCTTT
TRBV12-3/TRBV12-4	TRBD1	TRBJ2-7	many	CASSLRDSYEQYF	TGTGCCAGCAGTTTACGGGACAGCTACGAGCAGTACTTC
TRBV11-3	TRBD2	TRBJ2-1	NA	CASSLSLAGARDEQFF	TGTGCCAGCAGCTTATCACTAGCGGGGGCCCGGGATGAGCAGTTCTTC
TRBV6-5	NA	TRBJ1-4	few	CASTPSWGRREKLFF	TGTGCCAGCACGCCGAGTTGGGGGCGCCGTGAAAAACTGTTTTTT
TRBV24-1	TRBD1	TRBJ1-2	NA	CATSEGTGLGYTF	TGTGCCACCAGTGAAGGGACAGGGCTTGGCTACACCTTC
TRBV20-1	TRBD1	TRBJ2-7	many	CSAGPGQGSYEQYF	TGCAGTGCAGGACCGGGACAGGGAAGTTACGAGCAGTACTTC
TRBV6-1	TRBD1	TRBJ2-1	many	CASRKAGQGIYEQFF	TGTGCCAGCAGGAAGGCGGGACAGGGGATCTATGAGCAGTTCTTC
TRBV18	TRBD2	TRBJ2-7	NA	CASSPPGAGRDEEYF	TGTGCCAGCTCACCACCGGGGGCCGGGAGGGACGAGGAGTACTTC
TRBV6-2/TRBV6-3	NA	TRBJ1-1	few	CASSYSSAGEAFF	TGTGCCAGCAGTTACTCTTCCGCAGGTGAAGCTTTCTTT
TRBV3-1	NA	TRBJ2-7	few	CASSRTTSYEQYF	TGTGCCAGCAGCCGGACTACCTCCTACGAGCAGTACTTC
TRBV7-2	TRBD1	TRBJ2-1	NA	CASSPDRGPQFF	TGTGCCAGCAGCCCGGACAGGGGGCCGCAGTTCTTC
TRBV6-6	NA	TRBJ2-7	NA	CASSPRGESYEQYF	TGTGCCAGCAGCCCCAGGGGGGAGTCCTACGAGCAGTACTTC
TRBV4-1	TRBD1	TRBJ2-1	few	CASSPYWTGSTNEQFF	TGCGCCAGCAGCCCATATTGGACAGGGAGCACCAATGAGCAGTTCTTC
TRBV6-5	TRBD1	TRBJ2-2	many	CASRRDRDTGELFF	TGTGCCAGCAGAAGGGACAGAGACACCGGGGAGCTGTTTTTT
TRBV18	NA	TRBJ1-3	few	CASSPLGFSGNTIYF	TGTGCCAGCTCACCACTCGGATTCTCTGGAAACACCATATATTTT
TRBV28	TRBD1	TRBJ1-1	NA	CASSPWTGRDTEAFF	TGTGCCAGCAGTCCGTGGACAGGGAGGGACACTGAAGCTTTCTTT
TRBV6-6	TRBD1	TRBJ1-4	NA	CASSYPNRGRDEKLFF	TGTGCCAGCAGTTACCCAAACAGGGGTCGGGATGAAAAACTGTTTTTT
TRBV6-2/TRBV6-3	TRBD2	TRBJ2-7	NA	CASSPQAGGPGEQYF	TGTGCCAGCAGTCCCCAAGCGGGGGGGCCGGGCGAGCAGTACTTC
TRBV20-1	NA	TRBJ2-3	few	CSATPSERTDTQYF	TGCAGTGCTACCCCTAGCGAGCGCACAGATACGCAGTATTTT
TRBV9	NA	TRBJ1-6	NA	CASSPYRDSPLHF	TGTGCCAGCAGCCCCTACAGGGATTCACCCCTCCACTTT
TRBV18	NA	TRBJ2-6	many	CASSPLPLPGANVLTF	TGTGCCAGCTCACCCCTCCCCCTTCCTGGGGCCAACGTCCTGACTTTC
TRBV12-3/TRBV12-4	NA	TRBJ1-1	many	CASRRDTEAFF	TGTGCCAGCAGACGGGACACTGAAGCTTTCTTT
TRBV28	NA	TRBJ2-7	once	CASSLGLSPYEQYF	TGTGCCAGCAGTTTGGGACTGTCCCCCTACGAGCAGTACTTC
TRBV15	TRBD1	TRBJ1-5	many	CATSRDMAGGFRGQPQHF	TGTGCCACCAGCAGAGATATGGCAGGGGGCTTTAGGGGTCAGCCCCAGCATTTT
TRBV19	NA	TRBJ2-2	few	CAAQDQNTGELFF	TGTGCCGCACAGGATCAGAACACCGGGGAGCTGTTTTTT
TRBV4-2	NA	TRBJ1-6	NA	CASRSTSGWPLHF	TGTGCCAGCAGGAGTACATCCGGATGGCCCCTCCACTTT